This note documents a single TCR beta chain sequence. This CDR3 spans 14 amino acids. With 1 base clipped from V and 4 bases from J, the junction kept 2 bases outside the gene matches. Germline CDR1 MNHNS, CDR2 SASEGT. The protocol was immunoSEQ multiplex PCR, while the TCRdb copy is restricted to in-frame clones and leaves out a portion. The sample contains about 100,000 clones, 91% of which appear only once. The data were obtained in a study of blood T cell repertoires in COVID-19. Study-level background: The United States, Italy and Spain provided the acute and convalescent COVID-19 samples.

This chain joins TRBV6-1 and TRBJ2-3, with 7 bases fitting TRBD2. This TCR was recovered from a man aged 45 to 65 with active COVID-19. The sequenced sample was peripheral blood. The CDR3 loop is CASSEGGGADTQYF. The CDR3 bases are TGTGCCAGCAGTGAAGGGGGGGGTGCAGATACGCAGTATTTT.